This T cell receptor beta chain was observed in a study of blood T cell repertoires in COVID-19. Study-level information: Sites in the United States, Italy and Spain provided acute and convalescent COVID-19 samples. T cells, B-cell-depleted T cells, or PBMCs supplied cDNA or gDNA.

This CDR3 is 16 amino acids long. V shed 4 bases and J 3 bases; nucleotides not matched to a gene: 9. Germline V lookup: CDR1 SNHLY, CDR2 FYNNEI. Under the authors' procedure: Nucleated cell counts were estimated from reference gene primer amplification. Only in-frame clones appear in the TCRdb table, and some are missing; sequencing was by immunoSEQ multiplex PCR. The V and J calls and clone size are taken from that table; D and trimming were inferred from the DNA. Found here are about 310,000 clones, around 87% of them singletons; the top ten hold 1%. The receptor's source is a man in his forties or fifties with active or convalescent COVID-19. The sample taken for sequencing was peripheral blood. The chain joins TRBV2 to TRBJ1-3, with TRBD1 matching over 7 bases. CDR3 DNA: TGTGCCAGCAGTGGACAGGGACTGCCTCATGGAAACACCATATATTTT. Translation gives CASSGQGLPHGNTIYF. The whole variable domain, filled in from reference TRBV2 and TRBJ1-3, reads EPEVTQTPSHQVTQMGQEVILRCVPISNHLYFYWYRQILGQKVEFLVSFYNNEISEKSEIFDDQFSVERPDGSNFTLKIRSTKLEDSAMYFCASSGQGLPHGNTIYFGEGSWLTVV.